This TCR beta chain was identified in a study of Graves' ophthalmopathy and Graves' hyperthyroidism. The authors enrolled newly diagnosed hyperthyroidism patients aged 18 to 65 with under 2 months' duration. Certain patients, namely those with other autoimmune diseases, uncontrolled infections, pregnancy or lactation, were excluded. Physicians reached a diagnosis by relying on clinical symptoms, serum thyroxine, TRAb, thyroid ultrasound and orbital computed tomography. This clonotype was observed many times. Antigen specificity is unknown. This CDR3 has 16 residues. Germline V gene sequence: CDR1 SEHNR, CDR2 FQNEAQ (reference sequence). Germline trimming cut 0 bases from V and 3 bases from J; bases unmatched to any gene: 1. As the template, RNA transcripts were used to amplify TCR beta CDR3 regions. Second-round multiplex PCR came after first-round RT-PCR with HTBI primers. TCRdb independently ran MiXCR on the multiplex PCR reads; one entry per CDR3 protein. This sample carries some 1.1 million distinct CDR3 sequences, about two fifths of them seen once, and the ten largest clones take 11%.

Study outcomes and limitations: Blood shared most expanded thyroid clonotypes above 0.001 frequency.

The source material was peripheral blood or thyroid tissue (not recorded which). The chain is built from TRBV7-9 and TRBJ2-7; 14 nucleotides agree with TRBD2. This receptor was obtained from an adult man with Graves' hyperthyroidism. The CDR3 region is CASSLAGTSGSYEQYF. CDR3 DNA: TGTGCCAGCAGCTTAGCCGGGACTAGCGGGAGCTACGAGCAGTACTTC.